The 20 T cell receptor beta chains below were found in one sample sequenced in a study of early T cells in non-severe SARS-CoV-2 infection. MiXCR, applied by TCRdb to the 5' RACE reads, yields one record per CDR3 protein. The sample yields tens of thousands of distinct CDR3 sequences, around 12% seen once. Source material: whole blood. The source of these receptors is an adult who was a healthcare worker with PCR-confirmed SARS-CoV-2 infection or an uninfected control (not recorded which).

This clonotype was observed at least ten times. The DNA for the CDR3 is TGCAGCGTTGTACGACAGGGGTACAGTGGCTACACCTTC. This codes for CSVVRQGYSGYTF. The J gene is TRBJ1-2, the V gene TRBV29-1; 8 bases are a match to TRBD1. Per the germline V gene, CDR1 is SQVTM and CDR2 is ANQGSEA. CDR3 length: 13 residues. Trimming took 4 bases from V and 7 from J; bases not matched to a gene: 8.

This clonotype was detected many times. The gene calls are TRBV7-3 and TRBJ2-5; the match to TRBD1 covers 8 bases. Germline trimming cut 2 bases from V and 5 bases from J; bases unmatched to any gene: 7. This CDR3 contains 15 residues. CDR1 is SGHTA, CDR2 FQGTGA, per germline. CDR3 in amino acids: CASSLYPGGMETQYF. CDR3 DNA: TGTGCCAGCAGCTTATACCCAGGGGGCATGGAGACCCAGTACTTC.

This clonotype was seen a handful of times. V and J are TRBV11-2 and TRBJ2-7; the match to TRBD1 covers 9 bases. CDR3 size: 14 residues. Germline CDR1 and CDR2: SGHAT and FQNNGV. After removal of 4 bases from V and 6 bases from J, the junction contained 7 bases not matched to a gene. CDR3 residues: CASSSPGQGFEQYF. CDR3 DNA: TGTGCCAGCAGCTCACCGGGACAGGGCTTCGAGCAGTACTTC.

This clonotype ranks as medium-sized. CDR3 protein: CASSLGQQNYGYTF. The CDR3, as DNA: TGTGCCAGCAGCTTGGGACAGCAGAACTATGGCTACACCTTC. V and J are TRBV7-2 and TRBJ1-2; TRBD1 matches 7 bases. Germline loops: CDR1 SGHTA, CDR2 FQGNSA. V lost 3 bases to trimming and J lost 2 bases; unmatched junction nucleotides: 3. The CDR3 has 14 amino acids.

This clonotype was recorded at least ten times. The chain uses TRBV7-9 and TRBJ2-6; the D gene is possibly TRBD1 (5 bases). Germline lookup yields CDR1 SEHNR and CDR2 FQNEAQ (reference sequence). The CDR3 sequence is 17 residues long. The V end was cut by 2 bases, the J end by 2 bases, with 13 bases between. In DNA, the CDR3 is TGTGCCAGCAGCTTAAGTGCCGCAGGGACTGGGGCCAACGTCCTGACTTTC. It yields the protein CASSLSAAGTGANVLTF. The full variable domain, with the rest looked up from reference TRBV7-9 and TRBJ2-6, is DTGVSQNPRHKITKRGQNVTFRCDPISEHNRLYWYRQTLGQGPEFLTYFQNEAQLEKSRLLSDRFSAERPKGSFSTLEIQRTEQGDSAMYLCASSLSAAGTGANVLTFGAGSRLTVL.

The rearrangement links TRBV14 to TRBJ2-7; TRBD2 is a possible D gene (7 bases). Between the trimmed V and J ends, which lost 1 base and 5 bases, there was a span of 12 bases. CDR1 and CDR2 from the germline V gene are SGHDN and FVKESK. This CDR3 contains 14 residues. As DNA, the CDR3 is TGTGCCAGCAGCCAAGTAGGGGGGGCCCACGAGCAGTACTTC. This sequence encodes CASSQVGGAHEQYF. Based on the CDR3 plus reference TRBV14 and TRBJ2-7, the full variable domain is EAGVTQFPSHSVIEKGQTVTLRCDPISGHDNLYWYRRVMGKEIKFLLHFVKESKQDESGMPNNRFLAERTGGTYSTLKVQPAELEDSGVYFCASSQVGGAHEQYFGPGTRLTVT.

This clonotype was counted between two and nine times. The CDR3 protein is CASSLRTSLGIEQFF. The CDR3 bases are TGCGCCAGCAGCCTCCGGACTAGCCTGGGTATTGAGCAGTTCTTC. The chain recombines TRBV5-1 with TRBJ2-1; TRBD2 aligns across 8 bases. There are 15 residues in the CDR3. V dropped 4 bases and J dropped 9; count of bases not matched to a gene: 12. CDR1 SGHRS and CDR2 YFSETQ come from the germline V gene.

This clonotype was counted only a few times. This rearrangement joins TRBV10-3 to TRBJ1-3, with D unclear. CDR3 size: 15 residues. V lost 4 bases to trimming and J lost 1 base, with 11 bases between them. Germline V gene lookup returns CDR1 ENHRY and CDR2 SYGVKD. The CDR3 DNA follows: TGTGCCATCAGTGCCGCCAGTGGGTCTGGAAACACCATATATTTT. Protein sequence: CAISAASGSGNTIYF.

This clonotype was recorded at least ten times. This chain uses TRBV19 with TRBJ2-3; perhaps TRBD2 as D (6 bases). V was shortened by 7 bases and J by 6 bases, with 17 bases between the two germline ends. Germline-derived CDR1 and CDR2 are LNHDA and SQIVND (reference sequence). This CDR3 has 14 residues. CDR3 DNA: TGTGCCAGTACCCCGGGGACTCAAAGGGATACGCAGTATTTT. Residues: CASTPGTQRDTQYF.

In its sample, this clonotype was seen many times. V usage is TRBV5-1 and J usage is TRBJ2-7; TRBD1 matches 8 bases. V lost 7 bases to trimming and J lost 3 bases; unmatched junction nucleotides: 6. CDR1 and CDR2 (germline): SGHRS, YFSETQ. The CDR3 spans 13 residues. The CDR3 DNA reads as TGCGCCAGCTCCGAGACAGGGGTCTACGAGCAGTACTTC. It is translated as CASSETGVYEQYF.

This clonotype came up a few times. The chain couples TRBV5-1 to TRBJ2-1; 7 bases agree with TRBD2. The CDR3 covers 16 residues. CDR1 is SGHRS and CDR2 is YFSETQ in the germline V gene. J lost 9 bases, V lost 3 bases, and 15 bases had no gene match. The CDR3 sequence: CASSSLGVAGDTEQFF. CDR3 DNA: TGCGCCAGCAGCTCGCTGGGAGTGGCGGGAGACACTGAGCAGTTCTTC.

In its sample, this clonotype ranks as medium-sized. This rearrangement joins TRBV29-1 to TRBJ2-1; D unresolved. In germline, CDR1 is SQVTM, CDR2 ANQGSEA. The CDR3 is 11 amino acids. The ends were cut back, 4 bases at V and 9 bases at J, with 10 bases in the middle. CDR3 protein: CSVARSGEQFF. The CDR3 DNA sequence: TGCAGCGTTGCGCGGTCCGGTGAGCAGTTCTTC.

This clonotype has only a few counts. CDR3 in amino acids: CSARDSFDYEQYF. Written as DNA, the CDR3 is TGCAGTGCTAGGGACTCTTTTGACTACGAGCAGTACTTC. The V call is TRBV20-1, the J call TRBJ2-7; tentatively, D is TRBD2 (5 bases). CDR3 size: 13 residues. Germline values: CDR1 DFQATT, CDR2 SNEGSKA (reference sequence). V was trimmed by 3 bases and J by 3 bases, leaving 12 bases between them.

In its sample, this clonotype was seen a few times. V is TRBV6-1 and J is TRBJ2-4; unclear D gene. With 4 bases removed from V and 0 bases from J, the gap between germline ends came to 10 bases. This CDR3 is built from 15 residues. Germline V lookup: CDR1 MNHNS, CDR2 SASEGT. The CDR3 region has the DNA TGTGCCAGCAGTGTGGGTCTTCTAGCCAAAAACATTCAGTACTTC. Protein: CASSVGLLAKNIQYF.

This clonotype was observed a few times. This chain uses TRBV30 with TRBJ1-1; a possible D gene is TRBD1 (6 bases). Trimming cost V 2 bases and J 1 base, with 17 bases left between them. Per the germline V gene, CDR1 is GTSNPN and CDR2 is SVGIG (reference sequence). The CDR3 consists of 16 residues. This CDR3 reads CAWSNPGTRTNTEAFF. The CDR3 bases are TGTGCCTGGAGTAATCCCGGGACACGGACGAACACTGAAGCTTTCTTT.

This clonotype was recorded at least ten times. J is TRBJ1-1 and V is TRBV7-9, with 11 bases identical to TRBD1. Germline values: CDR1 SEHNR, CDR2 FQNEAQ (reference sequence). The CDR3 sequence is 16 residues long. The J segment lost 6 bases and the V segment lost 5 bases, leaving 11 bases of the junction unmatched. The CDR3 spells CASSPGQGAPYAEAFF. CDR3 bases: TGTGCCAGCAGCCCAGGACAGGGGGCGCCTTACGCTGAAGCTTTCTTT. Looking up the rest from reference TRBV7-9 and TRBJ1-1 gives the full variable domain: DTGVSQNPRHKITKRGQNVTFRCDPISEHNRLYWYRQTLGQGPEFLTYFQNEAQLEKSRLLSDRFSAERPKGSFSTLEIQRTEQGDSAMYLCASSPGQGAPYAEAFFGQGTRLTVV.

This clonotype was found a few times. This chain uses TRBV2 with TRBJ1-4; no reliable D call. Germline values: CDR1 SNHLY, CDR2 FYNNEI. The CDR3 contains 14 residues. With 2 bases removed from V and 11 bases from J, the gap between germline ends came to 15 bases. Here the CDR3 reads CASSESLGSGKLFF. CDR3 coding DNA: TGTGCCAGCAGTGAATCACTGGGGTCGGGCAAACTGTTTTTT.

This clonotype was observed a handful of times. J is TRBJ2-7 and V is TRBV23-1, with D perhaps TRBD2 (5 bases). TRBV23-1 carries the ORF label, with uncertain function. V lost 3 bases and J 4 bases, leaving 13 bases between the germline ends. There are 14 residues in the CDR3. The CDR3, as DNA: TGCGCCAGCAGTCACGAGGGAGCTGATTACGAGCAGTACTTC. Encoded protein: CASSHEGADYEQYF.

This clonotype was picked up a small number of times. V is TRBV6-6 and J is TRBJ1-2; 10 bases line up with TRBD1. Looked up from germline, CDR1 is MNHNY and CDR2 is SVGAGI (reference sequence). V lost 2 bases, J lost 4 bases, and 1 base stayed unmatched. The CDR3 extends over 14 amino acids. The CDR3 sequence is CASSYRDRGYGYTF. Written as DNA, the CDR3 is TGTGCCAGCAGTTACCGGGACAGGGGCTATGGCTACACCTTC.

This clonotype was picked up many times. V is TRBV9 and J is TRBJ1-1, with D maybe TRBD1 (6 bases). Germline V gives CDR1 SGDLS, CDR2 YYNGEE. The CDR3 covers 16 residues. V was cut by 2 bases and J by 8 bases, with 22 bases left in between. CDR3 protein: CASSVSPSGGIGEAFF. In nucleotides, the CDR3 is TGTGCCAGCAGCGTCTCACCGAGCGGGGGCATCGGGGAAGCTTTCTTT.